These 20 T cell receptor beta chains were sequenced from one sample in a study of blood T cell repertoires in COVID-19. Only in-frame clones appear in the TCRdb table, and some are missing; sequencing was by immunoSEQ multiplex PCR. The table lists nearly 100,000 clones, about 88% of them singletons. The sequenced sample consisted of peripheral blood. These receptors were taken from a woman between 55 and 75 years old with acute or convalescent COVID-19.

The J gene is TRBJ1-2, the V gene TRBV5-4; perhaps TRBD1 as D (5 bases). The CDR3 has 13 amino acids. Trimming cost V 4 bases and J 8 bases, with 15 bases left between them. Per the germline V gene, CDR1 is SGHNT and CDR2 is YYREEE (reference sequence). Here the CDR3 DNA reads TGTGCCAGCAGCCTTCCAGGGTCCGGCGGCTACACCTTC. Residues: CASSLPGSGGYTF.

The V gene is TRBV27, the J gene TRBJ1-4; 7 nucleotides align to TRBD1. CDR3 length: 17 residues. Germline V gene data show CDR1 as MNHEY and CDR2 as SMNVEV (reference sequence). V shed 6 bases and J 0 bases; nucleotides not matched to a gene: 10. CDR3 sequence (DNA): TGTGCCAGCAGAAAAACAGGGGCGACAACAACTAATGAAAAACTGTTTTTT. It translates to CASRKTGATTTNEKLFF.

Remarks on this clone: The junction departs from germline at one end; a sequencing error may be responsible. The rearrangement uses TRBV28 and TRBJ2-5; D is possibly TRBD2 (5 bases). Germline assignment: CDR1 MDHEN and CDR2 SYDVKM. The CDR3 covers 15 residues. As DNA, the CDR3 is TGTGCCAGCAGTCCTCCCTGGACTGTCGGGGAGACCCAGCACTTC. This sequence encodes CASSPPWTVGETQHF.

The chain carries TRBV5-1 and TRBJ1-4, with D perhaps matching TRBD1 (5 bases). This CDR3 contains 16 residues. Germline values: CDR1 SGHRS, CDR2 YFSETQ. The germline V and J ends were trimmed by 4 bases and 0 bases, with 13 bases remaining between them. The CDR3 nucleotides are TGCGCCAGCAGCCGTACAGGTCGTGCAACTAATGAAAAACTGTTTTTT. Protein: CASSRTGRATNEKLFF.

The rearrangement joins TRBV5-1 to TRBJ2-1; TRBD2 matches at 9 bases. The CDR3 totals 17 residues. Losses at the gene ends were 4 bases for V and 2 bases for J; bases not matched to a gene: 10. Germline V gene data show CDR1 as SGHRS and CDR2 as YFSETQ. Written as DNA, the CDR3 is TGCGCCAGCAGCCCCGGCCGGGCGGGGGGGCCCTACAATGAGCAGTTCTTC. This codes for CASSPGRAGGPYNEQFF.

With regard to this clone: A read error may produce the germline difference seen at one junction end. V gene TRBV7-2 combines with J gene TRBJ1-3, with TRBD1 as a possible D gene (6 bases). Per the germline V gene, CDR1 is SGHTA and CDR2 is FQGNSA. This CDR3 is built from 17 residues. The CDR3 reads CASSLAAGGSTGNTIYF. In DNA, the CDR3 is TGTGCCAGCAGTTTAGCAGCGGGGGGCTCTACTGGAAACACCATATATTTT.

This clone was observed a handful of times. The J gene is TRBJ1-5, the V gene TRBV5-6; D remains unclear. CDR3 length equals 14 residues. Per germline, CDR1 SGHDT and CDR2 YYEEEE. With 0 bases removed from V and 2 bases from J, the gap between germline ends came to 6 bases. The CDR3 DNA sequence: TGTGCCAGCAGCTTGGGCCGGGGCAATCAGCCCCAGCATTTT. Translating gives CASSLGRGNQPQHF.

J is TRBJ2-7 and V is TRBV2, with D uncertain. The germline V gene has CDR1 SNHLY and CDR2 FYNNEI. The CDR3 covers 13 residues. The ends were cut back, 3 bases at V and 2 bases at J, with 8 bases in the middle. The CDR3 protein is CASSDSTTYEQYF. CDR3 coding DNA: TGTGCCAGCAGTGATAGCACTACCTACGAGCAGTACTTC.

The chain couples TRBV28 to TRBJ1-4; D may be TRBD1 (6 bases). CDR1 is MDHEN and CDR2 is SYDVKM in the germline V gene. The CDR3 is 14 residues long. Between the trimmed V and J ends, which lost 7 bases and 8 bases, there was a span of 17 bases. DNA for the CDR3: TGTGCCAGCACCATGGGGGGGCGTGGCGAAAAACTGTTTTTT. Its translation: CASTMGGRGEKLFF.

J is TRBJ1-3 and V is TRBV2, with D perhaps matching TRBD1 (5 bases). The CDR3 totals 15 residues. The germline CDR1 and CDR2 sequences are SNHLY and FYNNEI. Trimming pared 2 bases from V and 1 base from J, leaving 9 bases between. DNA of the CDR3: TGTGCCAGCAGTGAAACCAGGGCTTCTGGAAACACCATATATTTT. Translated: CASSETRASGNTIYF.

The chain carries TRBV5-1 and TRBJ1-1, with 8 positions matching TRBD1. V shed 4 bases, J shed 0 bases, and the junction held 11 bases outside the gene matches. Germline CDR1 and CDR2: SGHRS and YFSETQ. The CDR3 totals 17 residues. The CDR3: CASSRVPGQELNTEAFF. The CDR3 nucleotides are TGCGCCAGCAGCAGAGTCCCGGGACAGGAACTGAACACTGAAGCTTTCTTT.

The chain couples TRBV19 to TRBJ1-1; D is perhaps TRBD1 (6 bases). Deletions cut 5 bases from V and 4 bases from J, with 11 bases between. There are 13 residues in the CDR3. Germline CDR1 LNHDA, CDR2 SQIVND (reference sequence). CDR3 DNA: TGTGCCAGTAGTGCCCAGGGGCCCACTGAAGCTTTCTTT. This sequence encodes CASSAQGPTEAFF.

The rearrangement uses TRBV28 and TRBJ1-4, with 7 bases identical to TRBD1. V lost 6 bases to trimming and J lost 8 bases; unmatched junction nucleotides: 9. CDR3 length: 14 residues. Germline V gene data show CDR1 as MDHEN and CDR2 as SYDVKM. The DNA of the CDR3 is TGTGCCAGCAGGCCGGACAGGCCGAGGGAAAAACTGTTTTTT. Protein product: CASRPDRPREKLFF.

This chain links TRBV19 with TRBJ1-4; D is ambiguous. CDR3 length equals 13 residues. V was pared by 3 bases and J by 7 bases, with 9 bases between. From germline, CDR1 is LNHDA and CDR2 SQIVND (reference sequence). The DNA of the CDR3 is TGTGCCAGTAGTATCCCACGAGGTGAAAAACTGTTTTTT. Translated, it gives CASSIPRGEKLFF.

This clone was seen a handful of times. The rearrangement uses TRBV29-1 and TRBJ2-3, with TRBD1 matching over 9 bases. J lost 3 bases, V lost 7 bases, and 5 bases had no gene match. The CDR3 contains 13 residues. The V gene's germline CDR1 is SQVTM and CDR2 ANQGSEA. The CDR3, as DNA: TGCAGCGCGCGGACAGGGGTTACAGATACGCAGTATTTT. Translating gives CSARTGVTDTQYF.

The CDR3 loop is CASRHTRQGFFSYNSPLHF. The CDR3 DNA sequence: TGTGCCAGCAGGCATACTAGACAGGGCTTCTTCTCCTATAATTCACCCCTCCACTTT. The J gene is TRBJ1-6, the V gene TRBV2, with TRBD1 identical over 7 bases. Germline V gene lookup returns CDR1 SNHLY and CDR2 FYNNEI. The CDR3 covers 19 residues. V lost 6 bases, J lost 0 bases, and 14 bases stayed unmatched.

This clone was picked up many times. CDR3 region: CASRPGTGYNEQFF. The CDR3 bases are TGTGCCAGCCGTCCCGGGACAGGGTACAATGAGCAGTTCTTC. This chain joins TRBV27 and TRBJ2-1, with 9 bases lining up with TRBD1. The germline CDR1 and CDR2 sequences are MNHEY and SMNVEV (reference sequence). This CDR3 has 14 amino acids. V lost 8 bases, J lost 4 bases, and 6 bases stayed unmatched.

The chain employs TRBV7-2 and TRBJ2-1; 10 nucleotides match TRBD2. Germline V gene sequence: CDR1 SGHTA, CDR2 FQGNSA. The CDR3 runs 13 residues. The V segment lost 2 bases and the J segment 10 bases; nucleotides outside the gene matches: 2. Here the CDR3 DNA reads TGTGCCAGCAGCTTATTACTAGCGGGGGAGCAGTTCTTC. Its translation: CASSLLLAGEQFF. Combining the CDR3 with reference TRBV7-2 and TRBJ2-1 gives the whole variable domain GAGVSQSPSNKVTEKGKDVELRCDPISGHTALYWYRQSLGQGLEFLIYFQGNSAPDKSGLPSDRFSAERTGGSVSTLTIQRTQQEDSAVYLCASSLLLAGEQFFGPGTRLTVL.

The chain joins TRBV7-2 to TRBJ1-1; 7 bases are a match to TRBD1. After removal of 4 bases from V and 0 bases from J, the junction contained 11 bases not matched to a gene. The CDR3 consists of 17 residues. Germline loops: CDR1 SGHTA, CDR2 FQGNSA. In nucleotides, the CDR3 is TGTGCCAGCAGCTCCCCGACCCCCGACAGGGTGAACACTGAAGCTTTCTTT. This encodes CASSSPTPDRVNTEAFF.

This chain links TRBV5-1 with TRBJ1-6; a weak D match, TRBD1 (5 bases). Between the trimmed V and J ends, which lost 4 bases and 6 bases, there was a span of 8 bases. CDR1 SGHRS and CDR2 YFSETQ come from the germline V gene. The CDR3 is 13 residues long. In DNA, the CDR3 is TGCGCCAGCAGCGGGCAGGGTAATTCACCCCTCCACTTT. It translates to CASSGQGNSPLHF.